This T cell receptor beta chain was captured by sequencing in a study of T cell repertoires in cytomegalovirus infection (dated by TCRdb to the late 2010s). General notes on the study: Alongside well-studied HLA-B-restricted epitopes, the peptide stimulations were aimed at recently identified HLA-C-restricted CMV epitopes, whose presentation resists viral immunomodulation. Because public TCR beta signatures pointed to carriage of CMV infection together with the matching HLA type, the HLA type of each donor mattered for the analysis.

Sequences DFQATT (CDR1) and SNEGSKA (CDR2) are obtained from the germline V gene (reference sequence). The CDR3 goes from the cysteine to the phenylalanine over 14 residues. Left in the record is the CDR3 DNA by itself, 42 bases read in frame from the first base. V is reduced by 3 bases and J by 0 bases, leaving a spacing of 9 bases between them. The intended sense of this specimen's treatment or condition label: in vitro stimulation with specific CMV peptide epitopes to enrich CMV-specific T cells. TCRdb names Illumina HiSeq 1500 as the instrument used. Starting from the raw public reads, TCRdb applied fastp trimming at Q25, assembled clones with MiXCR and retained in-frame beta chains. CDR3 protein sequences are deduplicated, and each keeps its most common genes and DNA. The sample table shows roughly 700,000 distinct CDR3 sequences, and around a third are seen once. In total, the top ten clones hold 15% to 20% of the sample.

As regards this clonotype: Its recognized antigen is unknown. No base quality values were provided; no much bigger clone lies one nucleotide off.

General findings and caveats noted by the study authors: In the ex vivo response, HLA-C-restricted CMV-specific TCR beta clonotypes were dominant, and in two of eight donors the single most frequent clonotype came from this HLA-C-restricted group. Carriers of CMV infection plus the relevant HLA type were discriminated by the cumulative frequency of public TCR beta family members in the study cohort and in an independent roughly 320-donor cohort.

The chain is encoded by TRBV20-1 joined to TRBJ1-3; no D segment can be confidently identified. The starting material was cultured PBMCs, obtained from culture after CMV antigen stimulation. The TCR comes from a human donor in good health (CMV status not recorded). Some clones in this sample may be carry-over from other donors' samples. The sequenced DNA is TGCAGTGCTAGTCACTGGAGCTCTGGAAACACCATATATTTT. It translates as CSASHWSSGNTIYF.